This T cell receptor (beta chain) was captured in a study of glioma-infiltrating T cells. On the study more broadly: Glioma patients had dexamethasone for six or fewer days before surgery.

On this clonotype itself: The antigen is undetermined.

Using RNA template, CDR3s of TCR alpha and beta were amplified with iRepertoire arm-PCR. TCRdb used MiXCR to reprocess the multiplex PCR reads, holding one entry per CDR3 protein. The table shows fewer than 500,000 distinct CDR3 sequences, with 41% occurring only once. CDR1 and CDR2 (germline): SGHTA, FQGNSA. The CDR3 is 13 amino acids. V lost 7 bases and J lost 3, with 10 bases in between. Findings and caveats of the study: Tissue and blood shared very few CDR3 sequences.

The sequence was collected from a human donor with low-grade glioma or glioblastoma, undergoing nonglioma brain surgery, or in good health (not recorded which). The chain recombines TRBV7-2 with TRBJ2-4, with D hard to call. Sequencing was carried out using glioma tissue, nonneoplastic brain tissue, or PBMCs (not recorded which). The CDR3 spells CASTKGSKNIQYF. The CDR3 region has the DNA TGTGCCAGCACCAAGGGCAGCAAAAACATTCAGTACTTC.